The clone carrying this T cell receptor beta chain was found many times. The data are from a study of T cells in Graves' hyperthyroidism and ophthalmopathy. Overall study: Sampling of peripheral blood happened at initial diagnosis, prior to any treatment.

Patients were aged 18 to 65, had disease duration under 2 months, and had newly diagnosed hyperthyroidism. The CDR3 extends over 14 amino acids. With 2 bases removed from V and 2 bases from J, the gap between germline ends came to 9 bases. Germline loops: CDR1 MNHEY, CDR2 SVGAGI. Amplified regions were TCR beta CDR3 sequences from RNA transcripts. The TCR CDR3 first-round RT-PCR relied on the HTBI primer set. A single record per CDR3 protein comes from TCRdb applying MiXCR to the multiplex PCR reads. Altogether some 600,000 distinct CDR3 sequences are present, around 13% being singletons, with the ten largest covering 5.8%.

The rearrangement joins TRBV6-5 to TRBJ1-1; D is possibly TRBD1 (6 bases). The TCR was taken from a woman in her twenties or thirties with Graves' hyperthyroidism that later progressed to Graves' ophthalmopathy. The sequencing input was blood. Here the CDR3 reads CASSYEGGNTEAFF. In nucleotides, the CDR3 is TGTGCCAGCAGTTACGAGGGGGGCAACACTGAAGCTTTCTTT.